The next 32 T cell receptor beta chains were all read from a single sample in a study of human T cells and chemical hapten exposure. One entry per CDR3 protein results from TCRdb running MiXCR on the RACE reads. The sample consists of over 85,000 distinct CDR3 sequences, approximately 9% of them appearing once. Time point given: healthy volunteer bleed at 2 weeks. Unseparated into fractions, whole blood served as the source from which total RNA was extracted. The sample comprised whole blood. Every receptor here comes from a female donor in good health. Some clones in this sample may be carry-over from other donors' samples.

The V and J genes are TRBV20-1 and TRBJ2-1; the D gene is possibly TRBD2 (5 bases). The germline V gene has CDR1 DFQATT and CDR2 SNEGSKA (reference sequence). Trimming left V 3 bases short and J 8 bases short, with 8 bases between. This CDR3 contains 11 residues. CDR3 nucleotides: TGCAGTGCTAGCGGGAACGATGAGCAGTTCTTC. Its translation: CSASGNDEQFF.

This clonotype came up many times. J is TRBJ2-5 and V is TRBV10-3; D gene unclear. Germline CDR1 reads ENHRY; CDR2 reads SYGVKD. Trimming removed 7 bases at V and 7 bases at J, with 13 bases between. The CDR3 is 12 amino acids. The CDR3 DNA sequence: TGTGCCATCACTGTGTTAGAAGGGACCCAGTACTTC. This translates into CAITVLEGTQYF.

This clonotype was counted between two and nine times. The J gene is TRBJ2-3, the V gene TRBV6-1; tentatively, D is TRBD2 (6 bases). CDR3 size: 15 residues. Germline loops: CDR1 MNHNS, CDR2 SASEGT. Trimming pared 2 bases from V and 3 bases from J, leaving 12 bases between. CDR3 region: CASSEMGGGTDTQYF. CDR3 DNA: TGTGCCAGCAGTGAAATGGGGGGAGGTACAGATACGCAGTATTTT.

This clonotype has just a few counts. This sequence joins TRBV29-1 and TRBJ2-2; D is perhaps TRBD1 (6 bases). Trimming left V 3 bases short and J 1 base short, with 6 bases between. Germline-derived CDR1 and CDR2 are SQVTM and ANQGSEA. The CDR3 spans 13 residues. CDR3 bases: TGCAGCGTTGAGGGACAGAACACCGGGGAGCTGTTTTTT. Translation: CSVEGQNTGELFF.

Concerning this clonotype itself: This may be a read error: a much more frequent sequence differs by one nucleotide. The chain has TRBV24-1 and TRBJ2-3; no clear D. Per germline, CDR1 KGHDR and CDR2 SFDVKD. There are 12 residues in the CDR3. CDR3 protein: CATGDYGDTQYF. CDR3 DNA: TGTGCCACCGGTGATTATGGAGATACGCAGTATTTT.

The rearrangement joins TRBV12-3 or TRBV12-4 to TRBJ2-1; D assignment may be TRBD1 or TRBD2 (5 bases each). The length of the CDR3 is 13 residues. V was shortened by 8 bases and J by 3 bases, with 11 bases between the two germline ends. The CDR3 coding sequence is TGTGCCAGCGGGGACCCGGGCTACAATGAGCAGTTCTTC. As protein: CASGDPGYNEQFF.

This clonotype was observed a few times. Germline is not matched at one junction end, which may reflect a read error. The V call is TRBV15, the J call TRBJ2-5; D tentatively fits TRBD1 or TRBD2 (5 bases each). The germline gives CDR1 LNHNV, CDR2 YYDKDF (reference sequence). This CDR3 comprises 12 residues. CDR3 coding DNA: TGTGCCACCAGCAGGGGACCCGCCGACAGCCTCTTC. This sequence encodes CATSRGPADSLF.

The V and J genes are TRBV29-1 and TRBJ2-1, with D perhaps matching TRBD2 (6 bases). The CDR3 loop spans 15 amino acids. V was pared by 4 bases and J by 0 bases, with 13 bases between. CDR1 and CDR2 from the germline V gene are SQVTM and ANQGSEA. The CDR3 coding sequence is TGCAGCGTTGCGGGTAGCGGTAGCTCCTACAATGAGCAGTTCTTC. It translates to CSVAGSGSSYNEQFF.

The sample holds a few counts of this clonotype. This sequence joins TRBV28 and TRBJ2-7; 7 bases match TRBD2. V gave up 6 bases and J gave up 4 bases; unmatched junction bases: 6. The CDR3 runs to 13 residues. Germline V gives CDR1 MDHEN, CDR2 SYDVKM. Here the CDR3 reads CASRKREGYEQYF. The CDR3 nucleotides read TGTGCCAGCAGAAAGCGGGAAGGGTACGAGCAGTACTTC. The whole variable domain, filled in from reference TRBV28 and TRBJ2-7, reads DVKVTQSSRYLVKRTGEKVFLECVQDMDHENMFWYRQDPGLGLRLIYFSYDVKMKEKGDIPEGYSVSREKKERFSLILESASTNQTSMYLCASRKREGYEQYFGPGTRLTVT.

The sample holds a few counts of this clonotype. This chain links TRBV15 with TRBJ2-3, with TRBD2 identical over 8 bases. Trimming at V came to 1 base and at J to 2 bases, leaving 5 bases not matched to a gene. Germline CDR1 LNHNV, CDR2 YYDKDF (reference sequence). This CDR3 has 16 amino acids. This CDR3 is CATSRGVAGFTDTQYF. In DNA form, the CDR3 reads TGTGCCACCAGCAGAGGGGTAGCGGGGTTCACAGATACGCAGTATTTT.

This clonotype was recorded a few times. This chain uses TRBV6-5 with TRBJ1-1; no clear D gene. Germline CDR1 reads MNHEY; CDR2 reads SVGAGI. The CDR3 loop spans 15 amino acids. Between the trimmed V and J ends, which lost 0 bases and 1 base, there was a span of 9 bases. The CDR3 nucleotides read TGTGCCAGCAGTTACTCGTGGAGAACGAACACTGAAGCTTTCTTT. As protein: CASSYSWRTNTEAFF.

This clonotype was seen more than once but under ten times. This may arise from a read error, as a much more abundant clone is one base away. V gene TRBV7-9 combines with J gene TRBJ2-5, with a weak D call TRBD2 (5 bases). CDR1 SEHNR and CDR2 FQNEAQ come from the germline V gene (reference sequence). Trimming pared 0 bases from V and 5 bases from J, leaving 7 bases between. The CDR3 length is 13 residues. As DNA, the CDR3 is TGTGCCAGCAGCTTAGCGGGAGTGGAGACCCAGTACTTC. It specifies CASSLAGVETQYF. The full variable domain, in which reference TRBV7-9 and TRBJ2-5 provide the parts outside the CDR3, is DTGVSQNPRHKITKRGQNVTFRCDPISEHNRLYWYRQTLGQGPEFLTYFQNEAQLEKSRLLSDRFSAERPKGSFSTLEIQRTEQGDSAMYLCASSLAGVETQYFGPGTRLLVL.

At least ten counts were recorded for this clonotype. This chain uses TRBV11-3 with TRBJ2-5, with a tentative D call TRBD1 (6 bases). The V and J ends lost 5 bases and 3 bases respectively, with 10 bases between them. The germline CDR1 and CDR2 sequences are SGHNT and YENEEA. This CDR3 comprises 13 residues. DNA of the CDR3: TGTGCCAGCAGCGGAGACAGGAAAGAGACCCAGTACTTC. It translates to CASSGDRKETQYF.

This clonotype was observed at least ten times. The genes are TRBV7-9 and TRBJ2-2; D remains unclear. Germline loops: CDR1 SEHNR, CDR2 FQNEAQ (reference sequence). Trimming removed 11 bases at V and 1 base at J, with 5 bases between. This CDR3 has 11 residues. CDR3 DNA: TGTGCCGCCCAGAACACCGGGGAGCTGTTTTTT. It codes for CAAQNTGELFF.

The genes are TRBV7-2 and TRBJ2-7, with D perhaps matching TRBD1 (6 bases). V dropped 1 base and J dropped 7 bases, with 17 bases sitting between them. Germline V gives CDR1 SGHTA, CDR2 FQGNSA. The CDR3 has 15 residues. CDR3 amino acids: CASSLVQGLGMEQYF. The CDR3 region has the DNA TGTGCCAGCAGCTTAGTACAGGGCCTTGGGATGGAGCAGTACTTC.

Only a few counts were recorded for this clonotype. The chain carries TRBV7-6 and TRBJ1-1; the D gene is possibly TRBD1 (6 bases). The CDR3 loop spans 13 amino acids. V shed 4 bases and J shed 1 base, with 7 bases lying between them. Germline CDR1 is SGHVS and CDR2 is FNYEAQ. The CDR3 DNA reads as TGTGCCAGCAGCTGGGGGCCGAACACTGAAGCTTTCTTT. The encoded protein is CASSWGPNTEAFF. Full variable domain (missing parts from reference TRBV7-6 and TRBJ1-1): GAGVSQSPRYKVTKRGQDVALRCDPISGHVSLYWYRQALGQGPEFLTYFNYEAQQDKSGLPNDRFSAERPEGSISTLTIQRTEQRDSAMYRCASSWGPNTEAFFGQGTRLTVV.

The J gene is TRBJ1-4, the V gene TRBV9; 7 positions agree with TRBD1. This CDR3 has 14 residues. CDR1 SGDLS and CDR2 YYNGEE come from the germline V gene. The junction had 6 bases not matched to a gene; V was cut back by 4 bases and J by 6 bases. The CDR3 is CASSSSGTDEKLFF. The CDR3 DNA reads as TGTGCCAGCAGCTCCTCCGGGACAGATGAAAAACTGTTTTTT.

This clonotype has a handful of counts. The chain couples TRBV28 to TRBJ2-3; either TRBD1 or TRBD2 may supply D (5 bases each). Germline V gene data show CDR1 as MDHEN and CDR2 as SYDVKM. There are 15 residues in the CDR3. Trimming removed 3 bases at V and 4 bases at J, with 14 bases between. The CDR3: CASSFGGRTSDTQYF. CDR3 nucleotides: TGTGCCAGCAGTTTTGGGGGACGGACCTCAGATACGCAGTATTTT.

This clonotype was seen more than once but under ten times. The gene calls are TRBV27 and TRBJ1-6; a possible D gene is TRBD1 (5 bases). Germline-derived CDR1 and CDR2 are MNHEY and SMNVEV (reference sequence). The CDR3 is 14 amino acids. V gave up 8 bases and J gave up 7 bases, with 15 bases separating them. The CDR3 nucleotides are TGTGCCAGCCGAAGTCAGGGTGGAAATTCACCCCTCCACTTT. This gives the protein CASRSQGGNSPLHF.

This clonotype was counted ten times or more. The chain recombines TRBV7-3 with TRBJ2-1, with a tentative D call TRBD1 (6 bases). Trimming removed 5 bases from V and 8 bases from J, with 19 bases in between. CDR3 length: 15 residues. From germline, CDR1 is SGHTA and CDR2 FQGTGA. CDR3 bases: TGTGCCAGCAGCCTTTCACAGGGCCACCTTGATGAGCAGTTCTTC. Protein: CASSLSQGHLDEQFF.

This clonotype was seen more than once but under ten times. V gene TRBV21-1 combines with J gene TRBJ2-7; TRBD2 is the table's D call and was not checked against the DNA. TRBV21-1 is a pseudogene. This CDR3 spans 13 amino acids. The CDR3 coding sequence is TGTGCCAGGGGAACGGGAGTGGAGCCCGAGCAGTACTTC. This gives the protein CARGTGVEPEQYF.

This clonotype turned up a few times. The V gene is TRBV29-1, the J gene TRBJ2-1, with TRBD2 matching 10 bases. The junction had 3 bases not matched to a gene; V was cut back by 6 bases and J by 4 bases. CDR1 is SQVTM and CDR2 is ANQGSEA in the germline V gene. This CDR3 contains 13 residues. The CDR3 nucleotides are TGCAGCGTCACTAGCGGGACTTACAATGAGCAGTTCTTC. It codes for CSVTSGTYNEQFF.

This clonotype was found a few times. Germline and junction disagree at one end, which may indicate a read error. The gene calls are TRBV10-3 and TRBJ2-1; maybe TRBD1 (5 bases). Germline values: CDR1 ENHRY, CDR2 SYGVKD. There are 14 residues in the CDR3. The CDR3 loop reads CAISESVGQAGNSF. The CDR3 region has the DNA TGTGCCATCAGTGAGTCGGTTGGCCAGGCAGGGAATAGCTTC.

In its sample, this clonotype was seen many times. The V and J genes are TRBV20-1 and TRBJ2-7; D remains unclear. Per germline, CDR1 DFQATT and CDR2 SNEGSKA (reference sequence). The germline V and J ends were trimmed by 2 bases and 6 bases, with 11 bases remaining between them. CDR3 length: 12 amino acids. The CDR3 sequence: CSARPGKSEQYF. CDR3 sequence (DNA): TGCAGTGCTAGACCTGGTAAGAGCGAGCAGTACTTC.

This clonotype occurred a few times. The gene calls are TRBV5-1 and TRBJ1-5; 10 bases fit TRBD1. CDR1 is SGHRS and CDR2 is YFSETQ in the germline V gene. The CDR3 spans 14 residues. V was pared by 10 bases and J by 5 bases, with 9 bases of the junction left unmatched. The CDR3 loop is CALPPGQGYQPQHF. CDR3 bases: TGCGCCTTACCTCCGGGACAGGGGTATCAGCCCCAGCATTTT.

In this sample, this clonotype turned up once. The chain couples TRBV6-5 to TRBJ1-1; TRBD1 matches at 7 bases. Germline V CDR1 and CDR2: MNHEY, SVGAGI. This CDR3 is built from 15 residues. Losses at the gene ends were 4 bases for V and 1 base for J; bases not matched to a gene: 6. CDR3 sequence (DNA): TGTGCCAGCAGTTCTAACAGGGGTAGGAACACTGAAGCTTTCTTT. Its translation: CASSSNRGRNTEAFF.

This clonotype was counted between two and nine times. V and J are TRBV28 and TRBJ2-7, with 9 nucleotides matching TRBD1. This CDR3 is 12 amino acids long. V lost 7 bases and J lost 3; bases outside the gene matches: 1. Germline-derived CDR1 and CDR2 are MDHEN and SYDVKM. CDR3 sequence (DNA): TGTGCCAGCACGGACAGGGGCTACGAGCAGTACTTC. Its translation: CASTDRGYEQYF.

This clonotype was observed a handful of times. The J gene is TRBJ1-6, the V gene TRBV7-2; 11 bases are a match to TRBD1. The CDR3 is 14 residues long. Looked up from germline, CDR1 is SGHTA and CDR2 is FQGNSA. V lost 5 bases to trimming and J lost 9 bases; unmatched junction nucleotides: 3. The CDR3 DNA is TGTGCCAGCAGCCAAGGACAGGGGGCTTCACCCCTCCACTTT. This gives the protein CASSQGQGASPLHF.

This clonotype was found a few times. This chain joins TRBV29-1 and TRBJ1-1; 8 bases are shared with TRBD1. There are 13 residues in the CDR3. The V gene end was trimmed by 7 bases and the J gene end by 3 bases; junction bases not matched to a gene: 7. Germline V gene data show CDR1 as SQVTM and CDR2 as ANQGSEA. The DNA of the CDR3 is TGCAGCGCGGCGGACAGGGCTCACACTGAAGCTTTCTTT. This encodes CSAADRAHTEAFF.

This clonotype was detected a few times. Mismatch with germline at one junction end may stem from a read error. The chain links TRBV3-1 to TRBJ2-1, with 7 bases matching TRBD2. Per the germline V gene, CDR1 is LGHDT and CDR2 is YNNKEL (reference sequence). The CDR3 is 17 residues long. CDR3 in amino acids: CASSQVYGGREYTEQFF. The CDR3 nucleotides are TGTGCCAGCAGCCAAGTTTACGGGGGGAGGGAGTACACTGAGCAGTTCTTC.

The chain combines TRBV20-1 with TRBJ2-3, with 9 bases aligning to TRBD2. CDR3 size: 19 residues. CDR1 is DFQATT and CDR2 is SNEGSKA in the germline V gene (reference sequence). The trim removed 0 bases at V and 3 bases at J, leaving 16 bases unmatched. The DNA of the CDR3 is TGCAGTGCTAGAGACGAGGGGAGGGAGCGGGAGGAAGGGACAGATACGCAGTATTTT. This encodes CSARDEGREREEGTDTQYF.

This clonotype was seen at least ten times. As DNA, the CDR3 is TGTGCCAGCAGCTTTACTGGGACTAGCGGGAGGGCCCGAAATACGCAGTATTTT. Encoded protein: CASSFTGTSGRARNTQYF. V and J are TRBV7-2 and TRBJ2-3; the match to TRBD2 covers 16 bases. Per germline, CDR1 SGHTA and CDR2 FQGNSA. This CDR3 is 18 amino acids long. Trimming at V came to 3 bases and at J to 7 bases, leaving 10 bases not matched to a gene.